This T cell receptor (beta chain) appears in the sequencing data of a study of PD-1 blockade in classical Hodgkin lymphoma. About the research overall: With a 2-week interval, patients received intravenous nivolumab at 3 mg/kg. Study-level findings and limits: Relative to healthy donors, newly diagnosed patients reportedly had lower baseline TCR diversity, which was reported as lower still in relapsed/refractory patients. Newly diagnosed patients had diversity similar to the baseline diversity of complete responders.

TCRdb keeps only in-frame clones here, not all; method: immunoSEQ multiplex PCR. The data show roughly 13,000 clones, around 92% seen once. Concerning this clone itself: What it binds is unknown.

The germline V gene encodes CDR1 MNHEY and CDR2 SMNVEV (reference sequence). The germline V and J ends were trimmed by 1 base and 7 bases, with 18 bases remaining between them. The CDR3 covers 16 residues. With no exception, relapse followed autologous stem cell transplantation in all patients, and brentuximab vedotin exposure varied. Patients reached a best response of complete response, partial response or progressive disease. This sequence joins TRBV27 and TRBJ2-3; TRBD1 or TRBD2 may be the D gene (6 bases each). This specimen consisted of peripheral blood mononuclear cells (PBMCs), obtained at baseline. The source is a human donor with classical Hodgkin lymphoma. The CDR3 DNA reads TGTGCCAGCAGTTTATGGGGGGCAGGAGGGGTTAATACGCAGTATTTT. Translated: CASSLWGAGGVNTQYF.